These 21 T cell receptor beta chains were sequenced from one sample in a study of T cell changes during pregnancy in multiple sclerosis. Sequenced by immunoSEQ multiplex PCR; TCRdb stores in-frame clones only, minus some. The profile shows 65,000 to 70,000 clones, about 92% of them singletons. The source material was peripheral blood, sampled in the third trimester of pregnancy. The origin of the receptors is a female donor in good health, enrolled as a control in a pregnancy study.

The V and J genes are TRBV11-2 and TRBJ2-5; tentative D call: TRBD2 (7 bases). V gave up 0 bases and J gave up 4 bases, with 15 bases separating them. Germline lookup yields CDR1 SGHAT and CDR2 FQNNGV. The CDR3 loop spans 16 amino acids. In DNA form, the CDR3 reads TGTGCCAGCAGCTTAGATCGATGGGGGGGGCGAGAGACCCAGTACTTC. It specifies CASSLDRWGGRETQYF.

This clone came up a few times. The CDR3 DNA sequence: TGTGCCAGCAGCCTCCCAGCGGGAGGGCGCAATGAGCAGTTCTTC. It yields the protein CASSLPAGGRNEQFF. The chain joins TRBV14 to TRBJ2-1, with 10 positions matching TRBD2. Germline V gives CDR1 SGHDN, CDR2 FVKESK. The CDR3 has 15 residues. V shed 4 bases, J shed 6 bases, and the junction held 6 bases outside the gene matches.

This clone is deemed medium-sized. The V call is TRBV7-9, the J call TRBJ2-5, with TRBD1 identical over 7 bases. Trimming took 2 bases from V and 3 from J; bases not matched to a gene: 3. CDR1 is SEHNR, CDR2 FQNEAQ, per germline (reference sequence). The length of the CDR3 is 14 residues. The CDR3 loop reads CASSLSGQKETQYF. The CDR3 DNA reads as TGTGCCAGCAGCTTATCGGGACAGAAAGAGACCCAGTACTTC. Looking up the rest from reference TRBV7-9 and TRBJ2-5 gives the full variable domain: DTGVSQNPRHKITKRGQNVTFRCDPISEHNRLYWYRQTLGQGPEFLTYFQNEAQLEKSRLLSDRFSAERPKGSFSTLEIQRTEQGDSAMYLCASSLSGQKETQYFGPGTRLLVL.

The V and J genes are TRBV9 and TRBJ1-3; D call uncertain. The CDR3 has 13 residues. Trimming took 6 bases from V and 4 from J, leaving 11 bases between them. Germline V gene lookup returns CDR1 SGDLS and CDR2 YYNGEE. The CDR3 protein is CASNPAGGNTIYF. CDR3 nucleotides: TGTGCCAGCAACCCGGCGGGAGGAAACACCATATATTTT.

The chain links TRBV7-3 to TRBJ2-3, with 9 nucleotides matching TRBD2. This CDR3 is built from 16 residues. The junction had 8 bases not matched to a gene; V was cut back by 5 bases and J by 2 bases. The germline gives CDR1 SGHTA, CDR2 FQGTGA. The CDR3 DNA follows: TGTGCCAGCAGCCAAGGCACTAGCGGGCTCACAGATACGCAGTATTTT. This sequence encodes CASSQGTSGLTDTQYF.

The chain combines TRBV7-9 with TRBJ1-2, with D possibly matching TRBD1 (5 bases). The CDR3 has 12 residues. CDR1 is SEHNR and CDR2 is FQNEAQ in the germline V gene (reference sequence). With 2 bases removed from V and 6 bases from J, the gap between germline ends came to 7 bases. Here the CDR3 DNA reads TGTGCCAGCAGCTTAACAGGACATGGCTACACCTTC. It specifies CASSLTGHGYTF.

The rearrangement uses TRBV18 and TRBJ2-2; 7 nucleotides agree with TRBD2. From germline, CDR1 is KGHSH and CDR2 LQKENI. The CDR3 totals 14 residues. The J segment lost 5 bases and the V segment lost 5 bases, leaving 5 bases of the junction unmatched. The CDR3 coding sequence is TGTGCCAGCTCAGGCGGACTAGAGACCGGGGAGCTGTTTTTT. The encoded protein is CASSGGLETGELFF.

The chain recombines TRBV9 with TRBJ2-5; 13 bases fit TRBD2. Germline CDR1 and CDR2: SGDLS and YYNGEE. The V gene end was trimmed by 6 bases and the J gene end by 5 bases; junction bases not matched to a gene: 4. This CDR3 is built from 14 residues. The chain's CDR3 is CASTRTSGSETQYF. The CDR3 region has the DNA TGTGCCAGCACCAGGACTAGCGGGAGTGAGACCCAGTACTTC.

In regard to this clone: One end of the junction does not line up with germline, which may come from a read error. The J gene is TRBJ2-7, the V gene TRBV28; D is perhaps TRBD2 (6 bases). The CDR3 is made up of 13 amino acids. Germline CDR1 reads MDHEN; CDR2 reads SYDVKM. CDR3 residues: CATVLMGGSPSVF. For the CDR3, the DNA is TGTGCCACCGTCCTAATGGGGGGATCTCCCTCGGTGTTC.

Written as DNA, the CDR3 is TGCAGCGTTGTCCACGATAGCTCTCAAGAGACCCAGTACTTC. This gives the protein CSVVHDSSQETQYF. The V gene is TRBV29-1, the J gene TRBJ2-5; D is undetermined. The CDR3 extends over 14 amino acids. Germline V lookup: CDR1 SQVTM, CDR2 ANQGSEA. V was clipped by 4 bases and J by 2 bases, with 14 bases between them.

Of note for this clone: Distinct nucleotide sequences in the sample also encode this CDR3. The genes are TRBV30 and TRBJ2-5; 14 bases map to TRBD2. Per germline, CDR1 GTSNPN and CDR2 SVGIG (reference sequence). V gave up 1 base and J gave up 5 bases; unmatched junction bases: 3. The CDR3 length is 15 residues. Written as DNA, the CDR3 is TGTGCCTGGAGTGAGGGACTAGCGGGAGTGGAGACCCAGTACTTC. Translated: CAWSEGLAGVETQYF.

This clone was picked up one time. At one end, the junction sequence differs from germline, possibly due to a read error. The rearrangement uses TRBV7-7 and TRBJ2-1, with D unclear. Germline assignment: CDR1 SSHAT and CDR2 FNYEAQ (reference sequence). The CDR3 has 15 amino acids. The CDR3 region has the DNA TGTGCTAGCAGCTTAGCTCTTAATCCCCACAATGAGCAGTTCTTC. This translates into CASSLALNPHNEQFF.

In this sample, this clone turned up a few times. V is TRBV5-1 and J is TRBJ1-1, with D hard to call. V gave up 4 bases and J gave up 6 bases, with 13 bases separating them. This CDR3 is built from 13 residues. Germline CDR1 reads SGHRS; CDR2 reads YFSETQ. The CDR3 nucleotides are TGCGCCAGCAGCCAGCGGAATAATGCTGAAGCTTTCTTT. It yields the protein CASSQRNNAEAFF.

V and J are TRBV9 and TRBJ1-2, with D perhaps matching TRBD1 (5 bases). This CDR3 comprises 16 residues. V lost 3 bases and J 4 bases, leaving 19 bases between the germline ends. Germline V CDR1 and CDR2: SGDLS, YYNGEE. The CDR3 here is CASSAEEYGGVYGYTF. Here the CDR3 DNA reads TGTGCCAGCAGCGCGGAGGAGTACGGGGGTGTCTATGGCTACACCTTC. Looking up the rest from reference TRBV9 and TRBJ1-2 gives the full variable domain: DSGVTQTPKHLITATGQRVTLRCSPRSGDLSVYWYQQSLDQGLQFLIQYYNGEERAKGNILERFSAQQFPDLHSELNLSSLELGDSALYFCASSAEEYGGVYGYTFGSGTRLTVV.

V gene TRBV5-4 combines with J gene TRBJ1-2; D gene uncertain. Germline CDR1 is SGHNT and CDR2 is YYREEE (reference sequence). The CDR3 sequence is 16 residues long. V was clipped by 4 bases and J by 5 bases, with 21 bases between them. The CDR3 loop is CASSPLWVSGQYGYTF. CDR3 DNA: TGTGCCAGCAGCCCTCTTTGGGTTTCAGGCCAATATGGCTACACCTTC.

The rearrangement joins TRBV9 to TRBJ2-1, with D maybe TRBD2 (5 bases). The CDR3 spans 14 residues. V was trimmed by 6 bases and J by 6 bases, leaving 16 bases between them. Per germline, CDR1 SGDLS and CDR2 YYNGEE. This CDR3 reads CASTEEGRGNEQFF. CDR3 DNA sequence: TGTGCCAGCACCGAAGAGGGCCGGGGCAATGAGCAGTTCTTC. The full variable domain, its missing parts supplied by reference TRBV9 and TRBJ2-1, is DSGVTQTPKHLITATGQRVTLRCSPRSGDLSVYWYQQSLDQGLQFLIQYYNGEERAKGNILERFSAQQFPDLHSELNLSSLELGDSALYFCASTEEGRGNEQFFGPGTRLTVL.

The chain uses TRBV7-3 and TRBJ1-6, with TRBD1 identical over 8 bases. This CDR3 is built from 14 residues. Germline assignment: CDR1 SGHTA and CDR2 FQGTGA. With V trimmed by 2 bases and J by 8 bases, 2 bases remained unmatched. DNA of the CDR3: TGTGCCAGCAGCTTACAGGGGGCCGATTCACCCCTCCACTTT. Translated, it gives CASSLQGADSPLHF.

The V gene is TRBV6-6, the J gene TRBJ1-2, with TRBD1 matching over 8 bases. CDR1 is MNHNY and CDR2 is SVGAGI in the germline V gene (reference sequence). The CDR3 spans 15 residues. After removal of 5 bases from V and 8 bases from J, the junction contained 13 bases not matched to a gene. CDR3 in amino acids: CASSTRTGRAKGYTF. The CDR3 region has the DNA TGTGCCAGCAGTACCCGGACAGGGAGGGCCAAAGGCTACACCTTC.

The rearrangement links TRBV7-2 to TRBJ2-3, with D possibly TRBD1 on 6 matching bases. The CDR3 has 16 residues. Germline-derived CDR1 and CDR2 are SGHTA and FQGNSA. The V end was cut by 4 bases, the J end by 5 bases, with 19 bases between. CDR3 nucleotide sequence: TGTGCCAGCAGCTCCGGACAGCACTCCATGGGAGATACGCAGTATTTT. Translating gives CASSSGQHSMGDTQYF.

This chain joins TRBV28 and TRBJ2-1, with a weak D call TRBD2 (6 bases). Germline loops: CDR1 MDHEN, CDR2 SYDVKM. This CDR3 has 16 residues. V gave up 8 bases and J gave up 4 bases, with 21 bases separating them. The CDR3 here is CASDATGEGLYNEQFF. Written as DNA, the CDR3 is TGTGCCAGCGATGCGACGGGAGAAGGTTTGTACAATGAGCAGTTCTTC.

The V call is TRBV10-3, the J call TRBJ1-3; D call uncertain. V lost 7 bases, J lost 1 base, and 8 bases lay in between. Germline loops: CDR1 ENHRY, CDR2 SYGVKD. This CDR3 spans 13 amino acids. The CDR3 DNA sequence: TGTGCCATCACAGATCTTTCTGGAAACACCATATATTTT. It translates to CAITDLSGNTIYF.